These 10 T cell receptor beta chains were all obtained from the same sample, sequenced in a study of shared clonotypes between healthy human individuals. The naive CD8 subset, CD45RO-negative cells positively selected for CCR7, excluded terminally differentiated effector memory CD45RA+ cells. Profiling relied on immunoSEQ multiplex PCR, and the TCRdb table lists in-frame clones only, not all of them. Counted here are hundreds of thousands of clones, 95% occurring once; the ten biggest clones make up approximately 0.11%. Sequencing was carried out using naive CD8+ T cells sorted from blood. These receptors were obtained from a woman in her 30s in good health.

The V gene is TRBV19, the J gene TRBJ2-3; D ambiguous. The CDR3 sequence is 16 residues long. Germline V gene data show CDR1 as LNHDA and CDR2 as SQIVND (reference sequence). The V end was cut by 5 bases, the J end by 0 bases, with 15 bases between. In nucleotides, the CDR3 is TGTGCCAGTAGTGGGTTTGGCGGAACTAGCACAGATACGCAGTATTTT. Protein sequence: CASSGFGGTSTDTQYF.

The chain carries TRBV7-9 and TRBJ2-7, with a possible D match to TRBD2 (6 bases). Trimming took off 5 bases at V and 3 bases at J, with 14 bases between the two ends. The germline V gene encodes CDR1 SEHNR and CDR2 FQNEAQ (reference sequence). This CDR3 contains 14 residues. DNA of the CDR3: TGTGCCAGCAGCCCCCAAGGACTAAACTACGAGCAGTACTTC. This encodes CASSPQGLNYEQYF.

Written as DNA, the CDR3 is TGTGCCAGCACCCACGATGAGGTCAACACTGAAGCTTTCTTT. Translated: CASTHDEVNTEAFF. V is TRBV7-9 and J is TRBJ1-1; D remains unclear. The CDR3 is 14 residues long. Trimming stripped 7 bases from V and 2 bases from J, with 14 bases between. The germline V gene encodes CDR1 SEHNR and CDR2 FQNEAQ (reference sequence).

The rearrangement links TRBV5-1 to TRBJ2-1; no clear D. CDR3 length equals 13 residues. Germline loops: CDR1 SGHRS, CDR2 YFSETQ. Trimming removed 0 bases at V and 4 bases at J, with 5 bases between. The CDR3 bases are TGCGCCAGCAGCTTGGTGAGTTACAATGAGCAGTTCTTC. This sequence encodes CASSLVSYNEQFF.

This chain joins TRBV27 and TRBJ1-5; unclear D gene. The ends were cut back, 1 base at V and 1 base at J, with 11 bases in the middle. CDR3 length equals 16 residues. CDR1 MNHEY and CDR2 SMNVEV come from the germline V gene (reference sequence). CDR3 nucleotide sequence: TGTGCCAGCAGTTTATTACCGGGAGGGAGCAATCAGCCCCAGCATTTT. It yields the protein CASSLLPGGSNQPQHF.

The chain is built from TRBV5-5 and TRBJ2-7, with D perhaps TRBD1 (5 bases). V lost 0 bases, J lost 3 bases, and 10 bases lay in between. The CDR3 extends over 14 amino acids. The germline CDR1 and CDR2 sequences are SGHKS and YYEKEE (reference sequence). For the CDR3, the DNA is TGTGCCAGCAGCTTGGATCTGGGGCTCTACGAGCAGTACTTC. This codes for CASSLDLGLYEQYF.

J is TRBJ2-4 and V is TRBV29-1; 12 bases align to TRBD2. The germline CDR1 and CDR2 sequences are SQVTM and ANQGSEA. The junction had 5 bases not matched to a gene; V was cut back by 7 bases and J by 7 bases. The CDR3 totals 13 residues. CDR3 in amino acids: CSARLAGDNIQYF. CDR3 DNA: TGCAGCGCCAGACTAGCGGGAGACAACATTCAGTACTTC.

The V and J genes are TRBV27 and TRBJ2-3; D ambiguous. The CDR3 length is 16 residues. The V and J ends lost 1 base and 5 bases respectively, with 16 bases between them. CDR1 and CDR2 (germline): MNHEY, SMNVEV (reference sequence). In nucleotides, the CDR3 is TGTGCCAGCAGTTTATATTCGGGTAAAATGAGAGATACGCAGTATTTT. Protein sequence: CASSLYSGKMRDTQYF.

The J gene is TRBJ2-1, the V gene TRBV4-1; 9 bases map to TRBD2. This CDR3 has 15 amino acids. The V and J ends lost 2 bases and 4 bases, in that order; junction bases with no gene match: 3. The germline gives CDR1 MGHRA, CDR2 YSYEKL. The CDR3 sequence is CASSQNSGRYNEQFF. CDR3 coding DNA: TGCGCCAGCAGCCAAAATAGCGGGAGATACAATGAGCAGTTCTTC.

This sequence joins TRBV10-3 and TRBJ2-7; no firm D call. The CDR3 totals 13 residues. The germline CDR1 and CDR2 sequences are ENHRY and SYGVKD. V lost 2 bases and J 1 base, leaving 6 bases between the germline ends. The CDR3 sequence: CAISEGQSYEQYF. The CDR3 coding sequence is TGTGCCATCAGTGAGGGGCAGTCCTACGAGCAGTACTTC.